Shown below are 25 T cell receptor beta chains from a single sample sequenced in a study of CD8 T cells in Susac syndrome. With random hexamers, reverse transcription was performed on about 0.5 to 1 ug of RNA. MiXCR, run by TCRdb on the immunoSEQ multiplex PCR reads, gives a single entry per CDR3 protein. Of over 350,000 distinct CDR3 sequences in the sample, approximately 85% were seen once. The sample consisted of CD8+ T cells from PBMCs. Receptor source: a human donor with multiple sclerosis.

The CDR3 DNA is TGTGCCACCAGCACTCCAAACCGGGGACCAATGAACACCGGGGAGCTGTTTTTT. Protein: CATSTPNRGPMNTGELFF. J is TRBJ2-2 and V is TRBV15; possibly TRBD1 or TRBD2 for D (5 bases each). Trimming cost V 4 bases and J 1 base, with 19 bases left between them. Germline V gene data show CDR1 as LNHNV and CDR2 as YYDKDF (reference sequence). The CDR3 runs 18 residues. Full variable domain (remainder filled in from reference TRBV15 and TRBJ2-2): DAMVIQNPRYQVTQFGKPVTLSCSQTLNHNVMYWYQQKSSQAPKLLFHYYDKDFNNEADTPDNFQSRRPNTSFCFLDIRSPGLGDTAMYLCATSTPNRGPMNTGELFFGEGSRLTVL.

The chain uses TRBV7-9 and TRBJ2-7; weak D call: TRBD2 (7 bases). Germline CDR1 is SEHNR and CDR2 is FQNEAQ (reference sequence). V was trimmed by 1 base and J by 11 bases, leaving 12 bases between them. This CDR3 has 12 residues. CDR3 sequence: CASSLGRGAEYF. CDR3 DNA: TGTGCCAGCAGCTTAGGACGGGGGGCGGAGTACTTC.

This clonotype appeared once. The V call is TRBV30, the J call TRBJ2-7, with 7 nucleotides matching TRBD1. Germline V lookup: CDR1 GTSNPN, CDR2 SVGIG (reference sequence). The CDR3 has 16 residues. Trimming took 0 bases from V and 3 from J; bases not matched to a gene: 11. The CDR3 DNA reads TGTGCCTGGAGTGTACTAGGGGACAGCTATTTCTACGAGCAGTACTTC. Translation gives CAWSVLGDSYFYEQYF.

The chain recombines TRBV27 with TRBJ2-7; D gene uncertain. In germline, CDR1 is MNHEY, CDR2 SMNVEV (reference sequence). Trimming took off 2 bases at V and 3 bases at J, with 8 bases between the two ends. This CDR3 region has 13 residues. The CDR3 DNA follows: TGTGCCAGCAGTTTACGGCAGGACTACGAGCAGTACTTC. Residues: CASSLRQDYEQYF.

The chain has TRBV12-3 or TRBV12-4 and TRBJ2-2; D call uncertain. V was shortened by 6 bases and J by 6 bases, with 17 bases between the two germline ends. The CDR3 extends over 15 amino acids. CDR3: CASSFAVGNAGELFF. The DNA for the CDR3 is TGTGCCAGCAGCTTTGCCGTGGGAAACGCCGGGGAGCTGTTTTTT.

V gene TRBV4-1 combines with J gene TRBJ1-1, with TRBD1 matching 7 bases. The CDR3 covers 13 residues. Germline-derived CDR1 and CDR2 are MGHRA and YSYEKL. V shed 4 bases, J shed 4 bases, and the junction held 3 bases outside the gene matches. CDR3 sequence: CASSRQGFTEAFF. The CDR3 nucleotides read TGCGCCAGCAGCCGACAGGGTTTCACTGAAGCTTTCTTT.

The V gene is TRBV5-6, the J gene TRBJ1-1; 8 nucleotides match TRBD1. Per the germline V gene, CDR1 is SGHDT and CDR2 is YYEEEE. V shed 3 bases and J 0 bases; nucleotides not matched to a gene: 10. The CDR3 length is 17 residues. CDR3 sequence: CASSWGTGASMNTEAFF. The CDR3 nucleotides are TGTGCCAGCAGCTGGGGGACAGGAGCCTCAATGAACACTGAAGCTTTCTTT.

The J gene is TRBJ2-1, the V gene TRBV6-4; 7 nucleotides match TRBD2. The V segment lost 5 bases and the J segment 5 bases; nucleotides outside the gene matches: 9. CDR3 length equals 15 residues. Germline-derived CDR1 and CDR2 are MRHNA and SNTAGT. CDR3 bases: TGTGCCAGCAGTAATCTAGCGGAGGGACACAATGAGCAGTTCTTC. This gives the protein CASSNLAEGHNEQFF.

This rearrangement joins TRBV6-2 or TRBV6-3 to TRBJ1-4; 7 bases map to TRBD1. Trimming removed 6 bases from V and 3 bases from J; junction bases left unmatched: 7. The CDR3 is 15 amino acids. Germline V CDR1 and CDR2: MNHEY, SVGEGT. Written as DNA, the CDR3 is TGTGCCAGCAGCTGGACAGGACTCGCTAATGAAAAACTGTTTTTT. As protein: CASSWTGLANEKLFF.

This chain connects TRBV7-6 to TRBJ2-3, with 14 bases matching TRBD2. CDR3 length: 18 amino acids. Germline CDR1 reads SGHVS; CDR2 reads FNYEAQ. V shed 1 base and J 4 bases; nucleotides not matched to a gene: 7. The CDR3 loop is CASSLGPGLAGVSDTQYF. The CDR3 nucleotides are TGTGCCAGCAGCTTAGGCCCGGGACTAGCGGGAGTATCAGATACGCAGTATTTT.

This chain links TRBV4-2 with TRBJ2-1, with TRBD2 matching over 7 bases. V was clipped by 2 bases and J by 4 bases; unmatched bases: 11. Germline V gene data show CDR1 as LGHNA and CDR2 as YNFKEQ. The CDR3 totals 17 residues. The CDR3: CASSQLADLSFYNEQFF. In nucleotides, the CDR3 is TGTGCCAGCAGCCAACTAGCGGATTTATCTTTTTACAATGAGCAGTTCTTC.

This clonotype was detected a few times. This chain joins TRBV6-1 and TRBJ1-2; TRBD1 matches at 9 bases. Germline V gene sequence: CDR1 MNHNS, CDR2 SASEGT. Trimming at V came to 5 bases and at J to 2 bases, leaving 3 bases not matched to a gene. The CDR3 contains 14 residues. CDR3 DNA: TGTGCCAGCAGTCCCGGACAGGGGAACTATGGCTACACCTTC. It is translated as CASSPGQGNYGYTF.

This chain connects TRBV6-1 to TRBJ1-1; D may be TRBD1 (6 bases). Germline V gene sequence: CDR1 MNHNS, CDR2 SASEGT. The CDR3 spans 13 residues. V lost 2 bases and J 6 bases, leaving 10 bases between the germline ends. DNA for the CDR3: TGTGCCAGCAGTGAAACAGGGTTGCCTGAAGCTTTCTTT. Its translation is CASSETGLPEAFF.

This clonotype was observed a single time. This chain connects TRBV4-1 to TRBJ2-7, with 9 bases matching TRBD1. Germline assignment: CDR1 MGHRA and CDR2 YSYEKL. The V and J ends lost 1 base and 2 bases, in that order; junction bases with no gene match: 3. The CDR3 is 15 residues long. The CDR3 DNA is TGCGCCAGCAGCCAAGGGGACAGGGACCCCTACGAGCAGTACTTC. Translating it yields CASSQGDRDPYEQYF.

The chain employs TRBV27 and TRBJ1-1; D ambiguous. The CDR3 has 15 amino acids. V shed 4 bases and J shed 1 base, with 13 bases lying between them. The germline V gene has CDR1 MNHEY and CDR2 SMNVEV (reference sequence). This chain's CDR3 is CASSWTPMGNTEAFF. Written as DNA, the CDR3 is TGTGCCAGCAGTTGGACCCCCATGGGGAACACTGAAGCTTTCTTT.

J is TRBJ2-2 and V is TRBV6-5; D uncertain. Trimming pared 6 bases from V and 6 bases from J, leaving 14 bases between. Germline CDR1 is MNHEY and CDR2 is SVGAGI. CDR3 length: 14 residues. CDR3 region: CASSNRIPPGELFF. CDR3 DNA sequence: TGTGCCAGCAGCAATAGAATACCGCCCGGGGAGCTGTTTTTT.

The chain has TRBV12-3 or TRBV12-4 and TRBJ1-1, with D hard to call. Trimming took off 3 bases at V and 6 bases at J, with 8 bases between the two ends. The CDR3 length is 12 residues. The CDR3 region has the DNA TGTGCCAGCAGTTTGTATAGGGCTGAAGCTTTCTTT. Translating it yields CASSLYRAEAFF.

V usage is TRBV5-6 and J usage is TRBJ1-4, with a tentative D call TRBD1 (6 bases). Germline CDR1 SGHDT, CDR2 YYEEEE. Trimming shortened V by 0 bases and J by 7 bases, and 16 bases separated the two germline ends. The CDR3 spans 16 residues. For the CDR3, the DNA is TGTGCCAGCAGCTTGGCCGGGACACCCCTCGGTGAAAAACTGTTTTTT. Amino acids: CASSLAGTPLGEKLFF.

This chain connects TRBV5-5 to TRBJ1-2, with TRBD1 as a possible D gene (6 bases). V lost 4 bases, J lost 8 bases, and 18 bases lay in between. Looked up from germline, CDR1 is SGHKS and CDR2 is YYEKEE (reference sequence). The length of the CDR3 is 14 residues. The CDR3 bases are TGTGCCAGCAGCCCACCCGACAGGCCGTGGGGCTACACCTTC. It encodes CASSPPDRPWGYTF.

This chain connects TRBV20-1 to TRBJ2-1; 10 positions agree with TRBD2. CDR3 length equals 15 residues. The ends lost 3 bases at V and 7 bases at J; junction bases unmatched: 9. Germline V lookup: CDR1 DFQATT, CDR2 SNEGSKA (reference sequence). The CDR3 DNA is TGCAGTGCTAGGTCTAGCGGGAGCCAGGTAAATGAGCAGTTCTTC. The encoded protein is CSARSSGSQVNEQFF.

V is TRBV12-3 or TRBV12-4 and J is TRBJ1-6; 8 positions agree with TRBD1. Trimming removed 6 bases from V and 6 bases from J; junction bases left unmatched: 4. The CDR3 sequence is 14 residues long. In DNA form, the CDR3 reads TGTGCCAGCAGCCCGACAGGGGTTAATTCACCCCTCCACTTT. Translation: CASSPTGVNSPLHF.

This clonotype was picked up a small number of times. The gene calls are TRBV4-1 and TRBJ2-7, with D perhaps TRBD1 or TRBD2 (5 bases each). Germline CDR1 MGHRA, CDR2 YSYEKL. This CDR3 is 15 amino acids long. Deletions cut 3 bases from V and 6 bases from J, with 18 bases between. The CDR3 bases are TGCGCCAGCAGCCATCTGATGGAAGGGGACGGCGAGCAGTACTTC. It encodes CASSHLMEGDGEQYF.

The chain carries TRBV30 and TRBJ2-1; D could derive from TRBD1 or TRBD2 (6 bases each). Per germline, CDR1 GTSNPN and CDR2 SVGIG (reference sequence). CDR3 length: 15 residues. Trimming shortened V by 0 bases and J by 8 bases, and 17 bases separated the two germline ends. The DNA for the CDR3 is TGTGCCTGGAGTGTACAAGGGGGGCGCCCCTATGAGCAGTTCTTC. Amino acids: CAWSVQGGRPYEQFF.

V and J are TRBV9 and TRBJ1-2; the D is unclear. CDR3 length: 12 residues. V lost 6 bases to trimming and J lost 8 bases, with 14 bases between them. The germline V gene has CDR1 SGDLS and CDR2 YYNGEE. The CDR3 spells CASTSQFLGYTF. Here the CDR3 DNA reads TGTGCCAGCACCTCACAGTTTCTCGGCTACACCTTC. Filled out from reference TRBV9 and TRBJ1-2, the complete variable domain reads DSGVTQTPKHLITATGQRVTLRCSPRSGDLSVYWYQQSLDQGLQFLIQYYNGEERAKGNILERFSAQQFPDLHSELNLSSLELGDSALYFCASTSQFLGYTFGSGTRLTVV.

J is TRBJ1-5 and V is TRBV6-1; TRBD1 matches 7 bases. Germline V lookup: CDR1 MNHNS, CDR2 SASEGT. The CDR3 contains 14 residues. Trimming cost V 4 bases and J 4 bases; bases outside gene matches: 4. DNA for the CDR3: TGTGCCAGCAGTGTGTCACAGGGGAATCAGCCCCAGCATTTT. Amino acid sequence: CASSVSQGNQPQHF.